These T cell receptor beta chains were read from a single sample in a study of technical replicates of blood from several donors. TCRdb's table, derived via immunoSEQ multiplex PCR, lists solely in-frame clones and lacks some. The data contain tens of thousands of clones, 80% to 95% of them singletons. Sequenced: T cells isolated from PBMCs. The receptors shown here come from a human donor in good health. The CDR3 runs from the conserved cysteine through the conserved F or W. D genes are given only for firm matches. Size is stated for part of the rows, as once, few or many counts, or as a class when the clone is expanded.

>-|TRBV27|-|TRBJ2-3
CASRPGTSSSTDTQYF
TGTGCCAGCAGACCCGGGACTTCATCTAGCACAGATACGCAGTATTTT
>-|TRBV11-3|once|TRBJ2-3
CASSLGGAGLTDTQYF
TGTGCCAGCAGCTTAGGTGGGGCCGGGCTCACAGATACGCAGTATTTT
>TRBD1|TRBV9|-|TRBJ2-7
CASSVDNRGHEQYF
TGTGCCAGCAGCGTAGACAACAGGGGGCACGAGCAGTACTTC
>TRBD2|TRBV14|-|TRBJ2-3
CASSQTSGRTSTDTQYF
TGTGCCAGCAGCCAGACTAGCGGGAGGACTAGCACAGATACGCAGTATTTT
>-|TRBV6-1|-|TRBJ2-7
CASSEFASPSSSYEQYF
TGTGCCAGCAGTGAGTTTGCAAGCCCCTCATCCTCCTACGAGCAGTACTTC
>-|TRBV14|once|TRBJ2-7
CASSQDSPRSYEQYF
TGTGCCAGCAGCCAAGATTCCCCGCGTAGCTACGAGCAGTACTTC
>TRBD2|TRBV5-1|-|TRBJ2-7
CASSLTSGSYEQYF
TGCGCCAGCAGCTTGACTAGCGGCTCCTACGAGCAGTACTTC
>-|TRBV6-1|-|TRBJ1-6
CASSGVRLGSPLHF
TGTGCCAGCAGTGGGGTCAGGTTGGGCTCACCCCTCCACTTT
>TRBD2|TRBV6-1|-|TRBJ2-2
CASRTSLGELFF
TGTGCCAGCAGGACTAGCCTCGGGGAGCTGTTTTTT
>TRBD1|TRBV2|-|TRBJ2-7
CASSVPGGDEQYF
TGTGCCAGCAGTGTACCAGGGGGCGACGAGCAGTACTTC
>-|TRBV5-1|few|TRBJ1-1
CASSSMERGGEAFF
TGCGCCAGCAGCTCCATGGAAAGAGGTGGTGAAGCTTTCTTT
>-|TRBV2|-|TRBJ2-1
CASSEALIADNEQFF
TGTGCCAGCAGTGAAGCGCTGATAGCGGACAATGAGCAGTTCTTC
>-|TRBV6-5|-|TRBJ2-5
CASSPYDGGQETQYF
TGTGCCAGCAGCCCCTATGACGGGGGCCAAGAGACCCAGTACTTC
>-|TRBV7-8|-|TRBJ2-5
CASSLAEVGVTQYF
TGTGCCAGCAGCTTAGCGGAGGTTGGCGTGACCCAGTACTTC
>TRBD2|TRBV6-5|-|TRBJ2-1
CASSYPGLAGGEQFF
TGTGCCAGCAGTTACCCGGGACTAGCGGGGGGTGAGCAGTTCTTC
>-|TRBV19|-|TRBJ2-6
CASSISAGANVLTF
TGTGCCAGTAGTATATCGGCTGGGGCCAACGTCCTGACTTTC
>TRBD1|TRBV2|-|TRBJ1-2
CASTRRDRANYGYTF
TGTGCCAGCACCAGAAGGGACAGGGCGAACTATGGCTACACCTTC
>-|TRBV11-3|-|TRBJ2-7
CASSFCPGDYEQYF
TGTGCCAGCAGCTTCTGCCCGGGTGACTACGAGCAGTACTTC
>-|TRBV27|-|TRBJ2-3
CAVGGPGTDTQYF
TGTGCCGTAGGAGGTCCCGGCACAGATACGCAGTATTTT
>-|TRBV7-7|few|TRBJ2-2
CASSLVSEGGGELFF
TGTGCTAGCAGCTTAGTGTCGGAGGGAGGCGGGGAGCTGTTTTTT
>-|TRBV7-9|-|TRBJ2-5
CASSSAQGDKYF
TGTGCCAGCAGCTCTGCGCAGGGCGATAAGTACTTC
>-|TRBV5-8|-|TRBJ1-1
CASSVYRNTEAFF
TGTGCCAGCAGCGTGTACAGGAACACTGAAGCTTTCTTT
>-|TRBV6-5|-|TRBJ2-5
CASSYPPETQYF
TGTGCCAGCAGTTACCCCCCGGAGACCCAGTACTTC
>TRBD2|TRBV2|-|TRBJ2-1
CASSSLAGWQFF
TGTGCCAGCAGTTCCCTAGCGGGATGGCAGTTCTTC
>-|TRBV11-3|-|TRBJ2-3
CASQRVQRSTDTQYF
TGTGCCAGCCAAAGGGTCCAGCGGAGCACAGATACGCAGTATTTT
>-|TRBV2|once|TRBJ1-1
CASSDFGVAENKAFF
TGTGCCAGCAGTGATTTCGGGGTTGCAGAAAACAAAGCTTTCTTT
>-|TRBV2|-|TRBJ1-1
CASSGKTSADRVWTNTEAFF
TGTGCCAGCAGTGGGAAGACGTCCGCGGACAGAGTTTGGACGAACACTGAAGCTTTCTTT
>-|TRBV5-1|-|TRBJ2-2
CASSGLTTSGTGELFF
TGCGCCAGCAGCGGATTGACAACCTCGGGGACCGGGGAGCTGTTTTTT
>-|TRBV12-2|-|TRBJ2-2
CASPRTGSGELFF
TGTGCAAGTCCCAGGACAGGGTCCGGGGAGCTGTTTTTT
>-|TRBV9|-|TRBJ1-1
CASSVQSNTEAFF
TGTGCCAGCAGCGTACAGTCGAACACTGAAGCTTTCTTT
>-|TRBV11-2|once|TRBJ2-7
CASSPVSYEQYF
TGTGCCAGCAGCCCAGTTTCCTACGAGCAGTACTTC
>TRBD1|TRBV18|-|TRBJ1-5
CASSPTDRERDQPQHF
TGTGCCAGCTCACCTACAGACAGGGAACGGGATCAGCCCCAGCATTTT
>-|TRBV13|-|TRBJ2-7
CASSLALYYEQYF
TGTGCCAGCAGCTTAGCCTTATACTACGAGCAGTACTTC
>-|TRBV5-1|-|TRBJ1-2
CASSLGVNYGYTF
TGCGCCAGCAGCTTGGGAGTGAACTATGGCTACACCTTC
>-|TRBV5-4|-|TRBJ2-5
CASSLEDRQKETQYF
TGTGCCAGCAGCTTGGAGGACAGACAAAAAGAGACCCAGTACTTC
>-|TRBV6-5|-|TRBJ1-2
CAIKVKSGNYGYTF
TGTGCCATCAAAGTCAAGTCAGGGAACTATGGCTACACCTTC
>-|TRBV6-5|-|TRBJ1-2
CASSYSGRDGYTF
TGTGCCAGCAGTTACTCGGGGCGCGATGGCTACACCTTC
>TRBD1|TRBV5-8|-|TRBJ1-2
CASSSNSGTAVTNYGYTF
TGTGCCAGCAGCTCCAATTCCGGGACAGCGGTAACTAACTATGGCTACACCTTC
>TRBD2|TRBV20-1|-|TRBJ2-3
CSSKGSGGLQF
TGCAGTTCCAAAGGCAGCGGGGGGTTGCAATTT
>-|TRBV6-5|-|TRBJ1-3
CASRSGGTIYF
TGTGCCAGCAGATCGGGAGGGACCATATATTTT
>-|TRBV5-4|-|TRBJ2-3
CASSLAGRMHSTDTQYF
TGTGCCAGCAGCTTAGCAGGGCGGATGCATAGCACAGATACGCAGTATTTT
>TRBD1|TRBV19|-|TRBJ1-2
CASRKWDSPLDYTF
TGTGCCAGTAGAAAATGGGACAGCCCGCTTGACTACACCTTC
>-|TRBV9|-|TRBJ1-2
CASSVGQGMYGYTF
TGTGCCAGCAGCGTAGGTCAGGGAATGTATGGCTACACCTTC
>TRBD2|TRBV5-1|-|TRBJ2-3
CASSAQRGGPDTQYF
TGCGCCAGCAGCGCCCAGCGGGGGGGCCCCGATACGCAGTATTTT